A selection of T cell receptor beta chains follows, all from one sample in a study of T-cell reconstitution after alpha-beta-depleted transplantation in children. TCRdb passed the PCR reads through MiXCR, listing each CDR3 protein once. The repertoire holds some 200,000 distinct CDR3 sequences, about 6.6% seen once, with about 5.9% in the top ten. This specimen consisted of PBMCs, obtained before TCRalphabeta/CD19-depleted stem cell transplant. These receptors originate from a boy aged 2 to 9 with acute lymphoblastic leukemia, due to receive a stem cell transplant. Each CDR3 is given with its conserved first and last residue. The order of the fields is D gene, J gene, clone size, V gene, CDR3 protein, CDR3 DNA. The D gene is left open where the match is weak. Some rows have no size entry. The others give once, few or many, or a class for an expanded clone.

-	TRBJ1-3	many	TRBV7-2	CASSLLGRLGNTIYF	TGTGCCAGCAGCTTATTAGGGCGGCTTGGAAACACCATATATTTT
-	TRBJ2-1	-	TRBV9	CASSPPTSRSYNEQFF	TGTGCCAGCAGCCCCCCAACTAGCCGCTCCTACAATGAGCAGTTCTTC
TRBD1	TRBJ2-7	many	TRBV5-1	CASSPGQVYEQYF	TGCGCCAGCAGCCCAGGACAGGTCTACGAGCAGTACTTC
-	TRBJ1-2	many	TRBV28	CASNPANYGYTF	TGTGCCAGCAACCCTGCGAACTATGGCTACACCTTC
-	TRBJ2-2	many	TRBV11-2	CASSLDPTFTGELFF	TGTGCCAGCAGCTTAGATCCAACTTTCACCGGGGAGCTGTTTTTT
-	TRBJ1-1	-	TRBV30	CAWSSVGVDTEAFF	TGTGCCTGGAGTTCGGTGGGCGTGGACACTGAAGCTTTCTTT
-	TRBJ2-1	few	TRBV29-1	CSVEWIDSGYNEQFF	TGCAGCGTTGAGTGGATCGATAGCGGATACAATGAGCAGTTCTTC
-	TRBJ2-4	many	TRBV28	CASGVAKNIQYF	TGTGCCAGCGGGGTTGCCAAAAACATTCAGTACTTC
TRBD2	TRBJ2-2	few	TRBV7-9	CASSPPSGGRNTGELFF	TGTGCCAGCAGCCCCCCTAGCGGGGGGAGAAACACCGGGGAGCTGTTTTTT
-	TRBJ2-3	many	TRBV27	CASSSRLVDTQYF	TGTGCCAGCAGTTCGCGGCTGGTGGATACGCAGTATTTT
-	TRBJ1-2	many	TRBV20-1	CSAPGRSRAHGYTF	TGCAGTGCTCCTGGGAGGTCCAGGGCGCATGGCTACACCTTC
TRBD1	TRBJ2-3	many	TRBV7-6	CASSLSGQATDTQYF	TGTGCCAGCAGCCTTTCGGGACAGGCAACAGATACGCAGTATTTT
-	TRBJ2-1	many	TRBV5-6	CASSLLRLSYNEQFF	TGTGCCAGCAGCTTGTTGCGTCTCTCCTACAATGAGCAGTTCTTC